Below are 8 T cell receptor beta chains sequenced from a single sample in a study of PD-1 blockade in classical Hodgkin lymphoma. Time point defined: cycle 4 day 1 (C4D1), after five to seven weeks of nivolumab. After autologous stem cell transplantation all patients relapsed, and prior brentuximab vedotin exposure differed between cohorts. This table comes from immunoSEQ multiplex PCR, and its TCRdb copy is limited to in-frame clones, with some not included. The sample consists of around 57,000 clones, roughly 86% of them appearing once. Sequences were derived from peripheral blood mononuclear cells (PBMCs), sampled before the fourth cycle of nivolumab. These receptor sequences come from a human donor with classical Hodgkin lymphoma.

This clone was found a few times. The genes are TRBV7-6 and TRBJ1-2, with no clear D. Germline-derived CDR1 and CDR2 are SGHVS and FNYEAQ. V was trimmed by 1 base and J by 7 bases, leaving 10 bases between them. The CDR3 is 13 amino acids. The CDR3 loop reads CASSLGGPSGYTF. The DNA for the CDR3 is TGTGCCAGCAGCTTAGGGGGTCCTAGTGGCTACACCTTC.

The J gene is TRBJ1-6, the V gene TRBV7-8; D is unresolved. The germline V and J ends were trimmed by 5 bases and 6 bases, with 11 bases remaining between them. Germline V CDR1 and CDR2: SGHVS, FQNEAQ. The CDR3 is 14 residues long. In DNA, the CDR3 is TGTGCCAGCAGCGTCCGGGAATTTAATTCACCCCTCCACTTT. This translates into CASSVREFNSPLHF.

The J gene is TRBJ1-1, the V gene TRBV9; 8 bases agree with TRBD1. The J segment lost 0 bases and the V segment lost 0 bases, leaving 1 base of the junction unmatched. The length of the CDR3 is 15 residues. CDR1 and CDR2 (germline): SGDLS, YYNGEE. CDR3 amino acids: CASSVADRVNTEAFF. The CDR3 coding sequence is TGTGCCAGCAGCGTAGCGGACAGGGTGAACACTGAAGCTTTCTTT.

The rearrangement links TRBV5-4 to TRBJ2-5; tentatively, D is TRBD1 (5 bases). The V end was cut by 4 bases, the J end by 3 bases, with 13 bases between. This CDR3 spans 14 amino acids. The germline V gene has CDR1 SGHNT and CDR2 YYREEE (reference sequence). CDR3 nucleotides: TGTGCCAGCAGCCTCCGGGCGACAGAAGAGACCCAGTACTTC. The encoded protein is CASSLRATEETQYF.

V gene TRBV4-3 combines with J gene TRBJ1-6, with a possible D match to TRBD1 (5 bases). This CDR3 is 16 amino acids long. Trimming took 0 bases from V and 7 from J, leaving 13 bases between them. CDR1 and CDR2 (germline): LGHNA, YSLEER. The CDR3 loop reads CASSQDQGTRNSPLHF. The CDR3 DNA reads as TGCGCCAGCAGCCAAGATCAGGGTACTAGGAATTCACCCCTCCACTTT.

This chain joins TRBV30 and TRBJ1-6; 9 bases are shared with TRBD1. The germline gives CDR1 GTSNPN, CDR2 SVGIG (reference sequence). This CDR3 spans 11 amino acids. For the CDR3, the DNA is TGTGACAGGGGGCCGAATTCACCCCTCCACTTT. Its protein product is CDRGPNSPLHF.

The V gene is TRBV19, the J gene TRBJ2-7; possibly TRBD1 or TRBD2 for D (5 bases each). The CDR3 is 13 residues long. The V and J ends lost 2 bases and 6 bases respectively, with 11 bases between them. In germline, CDR1 is LNHDA, CDR2 SQIVND (reference sequence). CDR3 bases: TGTGCCAGTAGTATATCCAGGGCGGGCGAGCAGTACTTC. It encodes CASSISRAGEQYF.

In DNA, the CDR3 is TGTGCCAGCACCCCGGACAGGGAGATCTACGAGCAGTACTTC. This sequence encodes CASTPDREIYEQYF. The chain links TRBV2 to TRBJ2-7; the match to TRBD1 covers 8 bases. Germline CDR1 is SNHLY and CDR2 is FYNNEI. V shed 7 bases, J shed 3 bases, and the junction held 8 bases outside the gene matches. The CDR3 covers 14 residues. Combining the CDR3 with reference TRBV2 and TRBJ2-7 gives the whole variable domain EPEVTQTPSHQVTQMGQEVILRCVPISNHLYFYWYRQILGQKVEFLVSFYNNEISEKSEIFDDQFSVERPDGSNFTLKIRSTKLEDSAMYFCASTPDREIYEQYFGPGTRLTVT.